The 20 T cell receptor beta chains listed next were all sequenced from one sample in a study of T cell responses to AZD1222 COVID-19 vaccine. Sequencing was performed with immunoSEQ multiplex PCR; in TCRdb, only in-frame clones are kept and a portion is missing. The sample carries some 80,000 clones, 88% recorded once. Sequences were derived from peripheral blood, sampled 28 days after the second dose of the MenACWY control vaccine. The receptors derive from an adult who received the MenACWY meningococcal vaccine as a control.

This chain links TRBV21-1 with TRBJ1-3. TRBV21-1 is marked as a pseudogene. The CDR3 has 17 residues. CDR3 coding DNA: TGTGCCAGCAGCCTCAGGGATGGGGGGGCCTCTGGAAACACCATATATTTT. Residues: CASSLRDGGASGNTIYF.

The chain employs TRBV2 and TRBJ2-1, with 7 nucleotides matching TRBD1. The junction had 0 bases not matched to a gene; V was cut back by 1 base and J by 0 bases. Germline lookup yields CDR1 SNHLY and CDR2 FYNNEI. The CDR3 contains 15 residues. CDR3 sequence (DNA): TGTGCCAGCAGTGAAGACAGGGGCTCCTACAATGAGCAGTTCTTC. Translation: CASSEDRGSYNEQFF.

This sequence joins TRBV28 and TRBJ1-3; no reliable D call. This CDR3 is built from 15 residues. The V gene lost 8 bases and the J gene lost 0 bases, with 14 bases spanning the gap. The V gene's germline CDR1 is MDHEN and CDR2 SYDVKM. CDR3 nucleotides: TGTGCCAGCCAGCGCTGGCCTCCCTCTGGAAACACCATATATTTT. Translation: CASQRWPPSGNTIYF.

DNA of the CDR3: TGTGCCAGCAGCAACACATGGACGGCCCCCACTAATGAAAAACTGTTTTTT. Translating gives CASSNTWTAPTNEKLFF. V gene TRBV14 combines with J gene TRBJ1-4; D unresolved. Trimming left V 5 bases short and J 2 bases short, with 18 bases between. The CDR3 contains 17 residues. The germline V gene encodes CDR1 SGHDN and CDR2 FVKESK.

The chain uses TRBV28 and TRBJ2-7; 7 bases are shared with TRBD1. This CDR3 contains 14 residues. Germline loops: CDR1 MDHEN, CDR2 SYDVKM. V shed 7 bases, J shed 0 bases, and the junction held 6 bases outside the gene matches. This chain's CDR3 is CASTQTGPSYEQYF. The DNA for the CDR3 is TGTGCCAGCACCCAGACAGGGCCCTCCTACGAGCAGTACTTC.

This clone has just one count. This chain uses TRBV6-5 with TRBJ2-2; D gene unclear. From germline, CDR1 is MNHEY and CDR2 SVGAGI. The CDR3 has 12 amino acids. The ends were cut back, 6 bases at V and 4 bases at J, with 6 bases in the middle. The CDR3 region has the DNA TGTGCCAGCAGGTTGATCACCGGGGAGCTGTTTTTT. It yields the protein CASRLITGELFF.

The rearrangement joins TRBV28 to TRBJ1-2; 9 bases fit TRBD1. This CDR3 is built from 15 residues. V lost 6 bases to trimming and J lost 7 bases; unmatched junction nucleotides: 12. From germline, CDR1 is MDHEN and CDR2 SYDVKM. The CDR3 DNA is TGTGCCAGCAGCCCGACCGGGACAGGGAGAGGTGGCTACACCTTC. Its translation is CASSPTGTGRGGYTF.

This chain joins TRBV3-1 (or the pseudogene TRBV3-2) and TRBJ2-5, with D possibly called TRBD1 or TRBD2 (6 bases each). CDR3 size: 15 residues. Between the trimmed V and J ends, which lost 2 bases and 2 bases, there was a span of 12 bases. The germline V gene encodes CDR1 LGHDT and CDR2 YNNKEL (reference sequence). The chain's CDR3 is CASSQYTGRQETQYF. The CDR3 DNA is TGTGCCAGCAGCCAATACACAGGGAGGCAAGAGACCCAGTACTTC.

This chain connects TRBV7-2 to TRBJ1-1; D is undetermined. Germline V CDR1 and CDR2: SGHTA, FQGNSA. The CDR3 totals 13 residues. Trimming left V 1 base short and J 6 bases short, with 9 bases between. CDR3 region: CASSLGGSAEAFF. In nucleotides, the CDR3 is TGTGCCAGCAGCTTAGGGGGTTCTGCTGAAGCTTTCTTT.

The chain carries TRBV30 and TRBJ1-2, with a possible D match to TRBD1 (5 bases). CDR1 and CDR2 from the germline V gene are GTSNPN and SVGIG (reference sequence). V was clipped by 2 bases and J by 10 bases, with 11 bases between them. The CDR3 is 11 amino acids. Written as DNA, the CDR3 is TGTGCCTGGAGTCAGGGTGGCGTCTACACCTTC. This gives the protein CAWSQGGVYTF.

This clone appeared a few times. This chain joins TRBV6-5 and TRBJ1-1; tentative D call: TRBD1 (5 bases). Trimming took 6 bases from V and 0 from J, leaving 14 bases between them. The germline CDR1 and CDR2 sequences are MNHEY and SVGAGI. The CDR3 is 15 amino acids. Written as DNA, the CDR3 is TGTGCCAGCAGCTCACGTGGGACGGTGAACACTGAAGCTTTCTTT. It translates to CASSSRGTVNTEAFF.

The rearrangement uses TRBV25-1 and TRBJ2-1, with TRBD2 matching over 9 bases. V trimming: 1 base; J trimming: 5 bases; junction bases outside the gene matches: 6. Germline V CDR1 and CDR2: MGHDK, SYGVNS. CDR3 length: 16 amino acids. The CDR3 protein is CASSEFGGGADNEQFF. The CDR3 region has the DNA TGTGCCAGCAGTGAATTCGGCGGGGGGGCCGACAATGAGCAGTTCTTC.

This clone appeared a few times. The V call is TRBV18, the J call TRBJ2-7; possible D gene TRBD1, 5 bases. CDR1 KGHSH and CDR2 LQKENI come from the germline V gene. CDR3 size: 15 residues. Trimming removed 1 base at V and 1 base at J, with 11 bases between. CDR3 sequence reads: CASSPRREGSYEQYF. As DNA, the CDR3 is TGTGCCAGCTCACCACGCAGGGAAGGATCCTACGAGCAGTACTTC.

The chain recombines TRBV28 with TRBJ1-2, with D perhaps TRBD1 (5 bases). V was pared by 4 bases and J by 8 bases, with 8 bases between. From germline, CDR1 is MDHEN and CDR2 SYDVKM. The CDR3 covers 11 residues. The CDR3: CASSSDSGYTF. The DNA of the CDR3 is TGTGCCAGCAGTTCAGACAGCGGCTACACCTTC.

V is TRBV30 and J is TRBJ1-1, with 9 bases that match TRBD1. Germline loops: CDR1 GTSNPN, CDR2 SVGIG (reference sequence). Trimming took 3 bases from V and 12 from J; bases not matched to a gene: 8. The CDR3 contains 12 residues. CDR3 sequence reads: CAWSSGTGRPFF. As DNA, the CDR3 is TGTGCCTGGAGCTCCGGGACAGGGAGGCCTTTCTTT.

A few counts support this clone. The DNA of the CDR3 is TGTGCCATCAGTGAGTCGGGTCTACGGGGGGTCACTGAAGCTTTCTTT. It yields the protein CAISESGLRGVTEAFF. The chain recombines TRBV10-3 with TRBJ1-1; D perhaps matches TRBD1 (5 bases). Germline V gene sequence: CDR1 ENHRY, CDR2 SYGVKD. The CDR3 runs 16 residues. V dropped 0 bases and J dropped 4 bases, with 15 bases sitting between them.

The chain employs TRBV28 and TRBJ1-1; tentative D call: TRBD1 (5 bases). There are 14 residues in the CDR3. Per the germline V gene, CDR1 is MDHEN and CDR2 is SYDVKM. The V gene lost 2 bases and the J gene lost 6 bases, with 13 bases spanning the gap. CDR3 nucleotide sequence: TGTGCCAGCAGTTTACGAGGGGATTGGGCTGAAGCTTTCTTT. It codes for CASSLRGDWAEAFF.

The gene calls are TRBV30 and TRBJ1-2; D gene uncertain. Per the germline V gene, CDR1 is GTSNPN and CDR2 is SVGIG (reference sequence). This CDR3 is built from 12 residues. V was shortened by 3 bases and J by 4 bases, with 9 bases between the two germline ends. Here the CDR3 DNA reads TGTGCCTGGAGCGGGATTAGCTATGGCTACACCTTC. This codes for CAWSGISYGYTF.

V usage is TRBV7-9 and J usage is TRBJ1-3; 7 bases agree with TRBD1. Germline values: CDR1 SEHNR, CDR2 FQNEAQ (reference sequence). V dropped 5 bases and J dropped 6; count of bases not matched to a gene: 4. The length of the CDR3 is 13 residues. CDR3: CASSQGGANTIYF. The CDR3 nucleotides read TGTGCCAGCAGCCAGGGGGGAGCAAACACCATATATTTT.

The chain recombines TRBV5-6 with TRBJ1-5; D uncertain. The germline CDR1 and CDR2 sequences are SGHDT and YYEEEE. Trimming removed 3 bases at V and 3 bases at J, with 13 bases between. This CDR3 spans 15 amino acids. The CDR3 region has the DNA TGTGCCAGCAGCTGGAGGGCAGCTTTCAATCAGCCCCAGCATTTT. This sequence encodes CASSWRAAFNQPQHF.